Below are 24 T cell receptor beta chains sequenced from a single sample in a study of shared clonotypes between healthy human individuals. Profiling relied on immunoSEQ multiplex PCR, and the TCRdb table lists in-frame clones only, not all of them. The top ten clones hold around 1.7% of a sample with around 2,000,000 clones, around 93% of them seen once. CD45RO-negative, CCR7-selected cells formed the naive CD8 fraction, which excluded terminally differentiated effector memory CD45RA+ cells. The sequencing input was naive CD8+ T cells from PBMCs. These receptor sequences come from a man aged 18-30 years in good health. Some clones in this sample may be carry-over from other donors' samples.

This clone was found once. The chain employs TRBV6-5 and TRBJ2-7, with D possibly TRBD1 on 6 matching bases. Trimming took off 0 bases at V and 7 bases at J, with 19 bases between the two ends. The CDR3 has 16 amino acids. CDR1 and CDR2 from the germline V gene are MNHEY and SVGAGI. As DNA, the CDR3 is TGTGCCAGCAGTTACTCCGACAGGAACCCCTCCTGGGAGCAGTACTTC. Protein sequence: CASSYSDRNPSWEQYF.

CDR3 in DNA: TGCGCCAGCAGAGTCCCGGTAGACAGGGAACAGGACGAGCAGTACTTC. Translated: CASRVPVDREQDEQYF. The V call is TRBV10-1, the J call TRBJ2-7, with 7 positions matching TRBD1. CDR1 and CDR2 (germline): WNHNN, SYGVQD (reference sequence). CDR3 size: 16 residues. V lost 6 bases, J lost 5 bases, and 16 bases stayed unmatched.

This chain uses TRBV4-1 with TRBJ2-3; 7 bases agree with TRBD2. Germline V gene sequence: CDR1 MGHRA, CDR2 YSYEKL. J gave up 2 bases and V 0 bases, and 8 bases lay outside the gene matches. The CDR3 contains 17 residues. In DNA, the CDR3 is TGCGCCAGCAGCCAAGACTGGGCGGGGGAGCTCACAGATACGCAGTATTTT. Translation: CASSQDWAGELTDTQYF.

Notes on this clone: The sample contains more than one DNA sequence encoding this CDR3. The V and J genes are TRBV9 and TRBJ2-3; 7 nucleotides match TRBD2. The CDR3 runs to 16 residues. Germline assignment: CDR1 SGDLS and CDR2 YYNGEE. V lost 0 bases and J lost 2; bases outside the gene matches: 6. The CDR3 DNA sequence: TGTGCCAGCAGCGTAGGGCTAGCGGAAAACACAGATACGCAGTATTTT. The encoded protein is CASSVGLAENTDTQYF.

The chain joins TRBV14 to TRBJ2-1; D ambiguous. With 1 base removed from V and 4 bases from J, the gap between germline ends came to 20 bases. CDR3 length equals 18 residues. Germline V gene lookup returns CDR1 SGHDN and CDR2 FVKESK. CDR3 protein: CASSQVPVGGLLYNEQFF. The CDR3 DNA reads as TGTGCCAGCAGCCAAGTCCCTGTAGGTGGTTTACTTTACAATGAGCAGTTCTTC.

V usage is TRBV27 and J usage is TRBJ2-1; tentatively, D is TRBD2 (6 bases). The CDR3 spans 13 residues. The V and J ends lost 5 bases and 12 bases respectively, with 17 bases between them. CDR1 is MNHEY and CDR2 is SMNVEV in the germline V gene (reference sequence). The CDR3 protein is CASSGDFGLWQFF. CDR3 in DNA: TGTGCCAGCAGTGGGGACTTCGGATTATGGCAGTTCTTC.

This chain links TRBV28 with TRBJ1-2; D call uncertain. The germline gives CDR1 MDHEN, CDR2 SYDVKM. The CDR3 is 17 residues long. V was pared by 5 bases and J by 5 bases, with 24 bases between. The CDR3 loop is CASSPLQAVKILYGYTF. CDR3 sequence (DNA): TGTGCCAGCAGTCCCTTACAAGCGGTAAAAATCCTTTATGGCTACACCTTC.

For this clone: The same CDR3 arises from other DNA sequences in this sample as well. This sequence joins TRBV29-1 and TRBJ1-2, with 7 bases lining up with TRBD1. The CDR3 spans 12 residues. With 4 bases clipped from V and 4 bases from J, the junction kept 3 bases outside the gene matches. Germline V lookup: CDR1 SQVTM, CDR2 ANQGSEA. CDR3 bases: TGCAGCGTTGCAGGGGGTGGCTATGGCTACACCTTC. Its protein is CSVAGGGYGYTF.

V usage is TRBV11-2 and J usage is TRBJ2-7; maybe TRBD1 (6 bases). CDR3 length equals 16 residues. Trimming cost V 2 bases and J 1 base, with 15 bases left between them. Germline V gene sequence: CDR1 SGHAT, CDR2 FQNNGV. CDR3 amino acids: CASSLRGGRESYEQYF. The CDR3 DNA reads as TGTGCCAGCAGCTTACGAGGGGGAAGGGAGTCCTACGAGCAGTACTTC.

This rearrangement joins TRBV14 to TRBJ2-7; 7 nucleotides match TRBD2. Germline V gene lookup returns CDR1 SGHDN and CDR2 FVKESK. Germline trimming cut 2 bases from V and 7 bases from J; bases unmatched to any gene: 5. The CDR3 loop spans 13 amino acids. The CDR3 protein is CASSQTRAGEQYF. The CDR3 bases are TGTGCCAGCAGCCAAACCCGAGCGGGGGAGCAGTACTTC.

V is TRBV10-2 and J is TRBJ2-7, with D maybe TRBD2 (5 bases). Germline-derived CDR1 and CDR2 are WSHSY and SAAADI. V shed 7 bases and J shed 2 bases, with 12 bases lying between them. The CDR3 totals 13 residues. CDR3 in amino acids: CASTREWTYEQYF. For the CDR3, the DNA is TGCGCCAGCACCCGGGAATGGACCTACGAGCAGTACTTC.

This chain uses TRBV28 with TRBJ2-1; tentatively, D is TRBD2 (6 bases). V was cut by 4 bases and J by 4 bases, with 11 bases left in between. Germline values: CDR1 MDHEN, CDR2 SYDVKM. The CDR3 loop spans 14 amino acids. Here the CDR3 DNA reads TGTGCCAGCAGTTCCGGACTATATTACAATGAGCAGTTCTTC. Translated, it gives CASSSGLYYNEQFF.

J is TRBJ1-3 and V is TRBV7-8; D gene uncertain. Trimming pared 5 bases from V and 4 bases from J, leaving 15 bases between. From germline, CDR1 is SGHVS and CDR2 FQNEAQ. This CDR3 region has 15 residues. In DNA, the CDR3 is TGTGCCAGCAGCCCTAGCCGGGGATCCGGAAACACCATATATTTT. This sequence encodes CASSPSRGSGNTIYF.

The CDR3 region has the DNA TGTGCCAGCAATTCTGGGGGAAACTATGGCTACACCTTC. Translating it yields CASNSGGNYGYTF. The chain combines TRBV9 with TRBJ1-2; D might be TRBD1 (5 bases). The CDR3 is 13 amino acids. Per the germline V gene, CDR1 is SGDLS and CDR2 is YYNGEE. Trimming stripped 6 bases from V and 2 bases from J, with 11 bases between.

This chain joins TRBV7-8 and TRBJ2-7; D possibly corresponds to TRBD2 (5 bases). The CDR3 loop spans 15 amino acids. Germline V CDR1 and CDR2: SGHVS, FQNEAQ. V lost 0 bases to trimming and J lost 0 bases, with 9 bases between them. The CDR3 loop is CASSLAYGNSYEQYF. CDR3 bases: TGTGCCAGCAGCTTAGCATACGGGAACTCCTACGAGCAGTACTTC.

This rearrangement joins TRBV5-4 to TRBJ1-2, with D possibly TRBD1 on 5 matching bases. The V end was cut by 3 bases, the J end by 8 bases, with 23 bases between. Germline loops: CDR1 SGHNT, CDR2 YYREEE (reference sequence). The CDR3 covers 16 residues. CDR3 region: CASSSLGAESIWGYTF. The CDR3 DNA reads as TGTGCCAGCAGCTCCCTCGGGGCCGAGTCCATATGGGGCTACACCTTC.

This clone was recorded a few times. V is TRBV7-9 and J is TRBJ1-5; D is possibly TRBD1 (5 bases). From germline, CDR1 is SEHNR and CDR2 FQNEAQ (reference sequence). Trimming cost V 5 bases and J 5 bases, with 7 bases left between them. This CDR3 is 12 amino acids long. This CDR3 is CASSGAHQPQHF. Here the CDR3 DNA reads TGTGCCAGCAGCGGGGCTCATCAGCCCCAGCATTTT.

The V and J genes are TRBV7-9 and TRBJ2-5, with D perhaps assigned TRBD1 or TRBD2 (6 bases each). Per germline, CDR1 SEHNR and CDR2 FQNEAQ (reference sequence). V shed 6 bases and J shed 4 bases, with 12 bases lying between them. The CDR3 runs to 13 residues. CDR3 region: CASREGERETQYF. Here the CDR3 DNA reads TGTGCCAGCAGGGAGGGGGAGCGAGAGACCCAGTACTTC. Using reference TRBV7-9 and TRBJ2-5 for the parts outside the CDR3, the full variable domain is DTGVSQNPRHKITKRGQNVTFRCDPISEHNRLYWYRQTLGQGPEFLTYFQNEAQLEKSRLLSDRFSAERPKGSFSTLEIQRTEQGDSAMYLCASREGERETQYFGPGTRLLVL.

Regarding this clone: At one of its ends the junction is not consistent with the germline gene, which may arise from a read error. The V gene is TRBV4-1, the J gene TRBJ2-2; TRBD1 is a possible D gene (6 bases). The CDR3 totals 15 residues. The V gene's germline CDR1 is MGHRA and CDR2 YSYEKL. For the CDR3, the DNA is TGCGCCAGCAGCCGCCAGGGTGGGGACACAGGGGAGCTGTTTTTT. Protein: CASSRQGGDTGELFF.

J is TRBJ2-6 and V is TRBV28; 10 bases are a match to TRBD1. This CDR3 has 17 amino acids. The V gene's germline CDR1 is MDHEN and CDR2 SYDVKM. V was pared by 2 bases and J by 1 base, with 2 bases of the junction left unmatched. The CDR3 sequence: CASSLDRGQSGANVLTF. The CDR3 bases are TGTGCCAGCAGTTTAGACAGGGGGCAATCTGGGGCCAACGTCCTGACTTTC. Supplemented by reference TRBV28 and TRBJ2-6, the full variable domain reads DVKVTQSSRYLVKRTGEKVFLECVQDMDHENMFWYRQDPGLGLRLIYFSYDVKMKEKGDIPEGYSVSREKKERFSLILESASTNQTSMYLCASSLDRGQSGANVLTFGAGSRLTVL.

The V and J genes are TRBV7-6 and TRBJ2-7; D is unclear. This CDR3 has 16 amino acids. The V and J ends lost 5 bases and 0 bases respectively, with 17 bases between them. CDR1 is SGHVS and CDR2 is FNYEAQ in the germline V gene. The chain's CDR3 is CASSPMIGGPSYEQYF. The DNA for the CDR3 is TGTGCCAGCAGCCCAATGATCGGCGGTCCCTCCTACGAGCAGTACTTC.

V and J are TRBV28 and TRBJ1-3, with D uncertain. The CDR3 covers 14 residues. V was cut by 5 bases and J by 0 bases, with 8 bases left in between. Germline lookup yields CDR1 MDHEN and CDR2 SYDVKM. Here the CDR3 DNA reads TGTGCCAGCAGTGGACGGCTCTCTGGAAACACCATATATTTT. Translation: CASSGRLSGNTIYF.

The chain is built from TRBV12-5 and TRBJ2-2; 8 bases align to TRBD1. This CDR3 spans 18 amino acids. Germline assignment: CDR1 LGHNT and CDR2 FRNRAP. Trimming at V came to 4 bases and at J to 6 bases, leaving 16 bases not matched to a gene. CDR3 amino acids: CASGSFLVTGGIAGELFF. CDR3 bases: TGTGCTAGTGGTTCTTTCCTAGTTACAGGGGGAATCGCCGGGGAGCTGTTTTTT.

This chain uses TRBV2 with TRBJ2-7; D remains ambiguous. V gave up 8 bases and J gave up 1 base, with 9 bases separating them. Germline CDR1 reads SNHLY; CDR2 reads FYNNEI. There are 12 residues in the CDR3. The CDR3 nucleotides are TGTGCCAGCTTGGACCCTTCCTACGAGCAGTACTTC. This sequence encodes CASLDPSYEQYF. The whole variable domain, remainder taken from reference TRBV2 and TRBJ2-7, is EPEVTQTPSHQVTQMGQEVILRCVPISNHLYFYWYRQILGQKVEFLVSFYNNEISEKSEIFDDQFSVERPDGSNFTLKIRSTKLEDSAMYFCASLDPSYEQYFGPGTRLTVT.